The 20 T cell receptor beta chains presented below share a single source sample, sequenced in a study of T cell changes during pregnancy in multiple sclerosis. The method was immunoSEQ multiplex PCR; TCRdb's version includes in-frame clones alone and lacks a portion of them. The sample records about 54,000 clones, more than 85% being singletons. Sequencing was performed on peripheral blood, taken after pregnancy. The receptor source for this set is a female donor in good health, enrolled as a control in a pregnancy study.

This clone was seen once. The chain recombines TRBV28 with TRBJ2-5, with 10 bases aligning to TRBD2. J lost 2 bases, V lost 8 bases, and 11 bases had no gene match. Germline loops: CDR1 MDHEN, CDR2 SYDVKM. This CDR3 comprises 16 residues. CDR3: CASYGGSGRVQETQYF. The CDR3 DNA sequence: TGTGCCAGCTATGGGGGGAGCGGGAGGGTACAAGAGACCCAGTACTTC.

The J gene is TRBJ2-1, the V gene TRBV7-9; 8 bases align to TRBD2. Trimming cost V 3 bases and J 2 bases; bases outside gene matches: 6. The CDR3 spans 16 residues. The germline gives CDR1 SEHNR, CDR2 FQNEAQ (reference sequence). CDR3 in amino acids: CASSFTSGSTYNEQFF. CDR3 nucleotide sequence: TGTGCCAGCAGCTTTACTAGCGGATCCACCTACAATGAGCAGTTCTTC.

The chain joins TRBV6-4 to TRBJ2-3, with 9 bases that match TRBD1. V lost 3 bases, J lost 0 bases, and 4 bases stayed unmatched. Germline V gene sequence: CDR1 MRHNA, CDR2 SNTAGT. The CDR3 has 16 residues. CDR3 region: CASSDQGQGSTDTQYF. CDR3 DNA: TGTGCCAGCAGTGATCAGGGACAGGGAAGCACAGATACGCAGTATTTT.

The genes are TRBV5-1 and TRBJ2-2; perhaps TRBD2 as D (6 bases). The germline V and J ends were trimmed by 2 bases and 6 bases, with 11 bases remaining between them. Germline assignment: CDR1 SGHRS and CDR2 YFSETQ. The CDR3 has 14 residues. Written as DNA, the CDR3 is TGCGCCAGCAGCTTCGGGGGAGGCGCCGGGGAGCTGTTTTTT. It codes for CASSFGGGAGELFF.

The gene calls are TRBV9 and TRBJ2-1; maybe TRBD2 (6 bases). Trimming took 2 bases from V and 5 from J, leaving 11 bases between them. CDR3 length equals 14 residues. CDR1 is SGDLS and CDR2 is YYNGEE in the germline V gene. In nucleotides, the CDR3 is TGTGCCAGCAGCGTTCCTAGCGATGACAATGAGCAGTTCTTC. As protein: CASSVPSDDNEQFF. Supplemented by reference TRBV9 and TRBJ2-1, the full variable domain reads DSGVTQTPKHLITATGQRVTLRCSPRSGDLSVYWYQQSLDQGLQFLIQYYNGEERAKGNILERFSAQQFPDLHSELNLSSLELGDSALYFCASSVPSDDNEQFFGPGTRLTVL.

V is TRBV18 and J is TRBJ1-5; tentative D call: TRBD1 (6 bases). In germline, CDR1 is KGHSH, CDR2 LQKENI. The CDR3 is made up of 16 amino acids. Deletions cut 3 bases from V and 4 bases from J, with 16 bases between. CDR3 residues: CASSPGKQGLNQPQHF. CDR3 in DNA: TGTGCCAGCTCACCGGGGAAACAGGGCCTTAATCAGCCCCAGCATTTT.

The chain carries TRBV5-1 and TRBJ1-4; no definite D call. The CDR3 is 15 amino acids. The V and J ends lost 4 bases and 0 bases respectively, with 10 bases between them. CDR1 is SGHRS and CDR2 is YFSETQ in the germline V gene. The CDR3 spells CASSPVGTTNEKLFF. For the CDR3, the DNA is TGCGCCAGCAGCCCTGTCGGGACAACTAATGAAAAACTGTTTTTT. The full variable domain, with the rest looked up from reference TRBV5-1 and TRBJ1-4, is KAGVTQTPRYLIKTRGQQVTLSCSPISGHRSVSWYQQTPGQGLQFLFEYFSETQRNKGNFPGRFSGRQFSNSRSEMNVSTLELGDSALYLCASSPVGTTNEKLFFGSGTQLSVL.

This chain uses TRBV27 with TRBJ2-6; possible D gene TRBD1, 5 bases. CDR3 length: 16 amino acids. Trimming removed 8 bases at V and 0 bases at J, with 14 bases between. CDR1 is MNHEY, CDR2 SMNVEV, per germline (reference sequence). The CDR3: CASGQGWGSGANVLTF. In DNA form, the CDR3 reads TGTGCCAGCGGCCAGGGATGGGGCTCTGGGGCCAACGTCCTGACTTTC.

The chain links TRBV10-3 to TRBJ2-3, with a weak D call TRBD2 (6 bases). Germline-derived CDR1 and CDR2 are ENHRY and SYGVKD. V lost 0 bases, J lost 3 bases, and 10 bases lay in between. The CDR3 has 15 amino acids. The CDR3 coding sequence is TGTGCCATCAGTGAGTCGGAGGGTAGGACAGATACGCAGTATTTT. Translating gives CAISESEGRTDTQYF.

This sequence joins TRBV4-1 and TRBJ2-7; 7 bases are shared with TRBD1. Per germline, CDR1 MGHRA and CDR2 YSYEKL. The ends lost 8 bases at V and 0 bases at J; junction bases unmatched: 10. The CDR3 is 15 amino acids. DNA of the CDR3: TGCGCCAGCTCCATAGGGACAGACAGCTCCTACGAGCAGTACTTC. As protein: CASSIGTDSSYEQYF.

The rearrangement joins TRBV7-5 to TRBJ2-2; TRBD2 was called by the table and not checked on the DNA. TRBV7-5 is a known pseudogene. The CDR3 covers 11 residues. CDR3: CASEYGGELFF. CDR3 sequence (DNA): TGTGCCAGCGAGTATGGCGGGGAGCTGTTTTTT.

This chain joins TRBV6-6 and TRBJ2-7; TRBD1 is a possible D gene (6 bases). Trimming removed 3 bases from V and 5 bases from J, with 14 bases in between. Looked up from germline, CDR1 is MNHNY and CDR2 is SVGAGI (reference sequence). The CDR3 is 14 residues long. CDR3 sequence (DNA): TGTGCCAGCAGTTATGGCAGGGGAGTCCACGAGCAGTACTTC. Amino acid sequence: CASSYGRGVHEQYF.

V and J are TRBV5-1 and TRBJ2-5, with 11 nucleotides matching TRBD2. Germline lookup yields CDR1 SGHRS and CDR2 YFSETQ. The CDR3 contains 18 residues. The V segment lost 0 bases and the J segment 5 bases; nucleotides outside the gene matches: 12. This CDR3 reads CASSLAFIAGGPTETQYF. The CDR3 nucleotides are TGCGCCAGCAGCTTGGCATTCATAGCGGGGGGGCCGACGGAGACCCAGTACTTC. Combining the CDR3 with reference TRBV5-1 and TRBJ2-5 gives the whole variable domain KAGVTQTPRYLIKTRGQQVTLSCSPISGHRSVSWYQQTPGQGLQFLFEYFSETQRNKGNFPGRFSGRQFSNSRSEMNVSTLELGDSALYLCASSLAFIAGGPTETQYFGPGTRLLVL.

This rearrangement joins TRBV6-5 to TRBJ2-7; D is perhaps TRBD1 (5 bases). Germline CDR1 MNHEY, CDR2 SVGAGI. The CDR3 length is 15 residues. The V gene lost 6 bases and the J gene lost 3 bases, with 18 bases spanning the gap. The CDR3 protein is CASRTLDSELYEQYF. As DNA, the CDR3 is TGTGCCAGCAGAACGCTCGACAGTGAACTCTACGAGCAGTACTTC.

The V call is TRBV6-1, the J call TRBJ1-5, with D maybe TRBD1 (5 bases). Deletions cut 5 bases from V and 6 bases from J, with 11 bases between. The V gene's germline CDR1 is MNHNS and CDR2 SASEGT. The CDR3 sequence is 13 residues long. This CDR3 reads CASSTRRGQPQHF. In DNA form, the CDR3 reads TGTGCCAGCAGTACAAGGAGGGGTCAGCCCCAGCATTTT.

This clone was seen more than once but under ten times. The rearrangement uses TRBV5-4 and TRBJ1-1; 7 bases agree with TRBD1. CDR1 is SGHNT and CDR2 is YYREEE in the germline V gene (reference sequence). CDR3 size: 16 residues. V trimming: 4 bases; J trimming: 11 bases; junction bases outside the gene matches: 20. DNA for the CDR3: TGTGCCAGCAGCCCCGGCCCCGACAGGGACCAGATCTTTGCTTTCTTT. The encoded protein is CASSPGPDRDQIFAFF.

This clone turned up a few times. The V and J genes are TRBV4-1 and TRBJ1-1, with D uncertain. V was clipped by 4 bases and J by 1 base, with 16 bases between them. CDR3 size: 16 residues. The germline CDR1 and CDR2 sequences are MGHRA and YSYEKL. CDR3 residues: CASSLQELVRNTEAFF. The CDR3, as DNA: TGCGCCAGCAGCCTCCAGGAACTTGTCAGGAACACTGAAGCTTTCTTT.

CDR3 loop: CASSSWTAEAFF. Here the CDR3 DNA reads TGTGCCAGCAGTTCCTGGACAGCTGAAGCTTTCTTT. The chain combines TRBV28 with TRBJ1-1, with D perhaps TRBD1 (6 bases). Trimming pared 4 bases from V and 6 bases from J, leaving 9 bases between. This CDR3 has 12 residues. Germline CDR1 is MDHEN and CDR2 is SYDVKM.

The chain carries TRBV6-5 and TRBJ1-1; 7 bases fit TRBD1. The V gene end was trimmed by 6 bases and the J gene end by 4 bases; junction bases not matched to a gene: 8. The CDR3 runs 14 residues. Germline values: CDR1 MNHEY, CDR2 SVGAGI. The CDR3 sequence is CASRSRGRGTEAFF. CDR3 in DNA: TGTGCCAGCAGATCAAGGGGGCGTGGCACTGAAGCTTTCTTT.

CDR3 sequence: CASSPGQGTETQYF. In DNA, the CDR3 is TGTGCCAGCAGCCCGGGACAGGGCACGGAGACCCAGTACTTC. The V and J genes are TRBV5-4 and TRBJ2-5, with 9 bases identical to TRBD1. This CDR3 contains 14 residues. CDR1 SGHNT and CDR2 YYREEE come from the germline V gene (reference sequence). V gave up 4 bases and J gave up 5 bases; unmatched junction bases: 6.